The TCR beta chain described here comes from a study of blood T cell repertoires in COVID-19. Study details: Researchers got acute and convalescent COVID-19 samples from the United States, Italy and Spain. Sample material is recorded as cDNA or gDNA derived from T cells, B-cell-depleted T cells, or PBMCs.

Patients at the Seattle site were enrolled during active infection and followed longitudinally. Per the original methods: Estimated nucleated cell counts came from reference gene primer amplification. The method was immunoSEQ multiplex PCR; TCRdb's version includes in-frame clones alone and lacks a portion of them. That table supplies the V and J calls and clone size; D and trimming were determined from the DNA. The sample carries approximately 330,000 clones, over 80% recorded once. Germline values: CDR1 SGHDN, CDR2 FVKESK. V dropped 6 bases and J dropped 3; count of bases not matched to a gene: 13. This CDR3 contains 17 residues. There are a few counts of this clone.

The chain has TRBV14 and TRBJ2-5; 10 bases are shared with TRBD1. This TCR came from a man in his thirties or forties with COVID-19, enrolled during active disease. Sequenced sample: peripheral blood. The CDR3 is CASSQSGTGVYEETQYF. CDR3 nucleotides: TGTGCCAGCAGTCAATCCGGGACAGGGGTCTATGAAGAGACCCAGTACTTC.